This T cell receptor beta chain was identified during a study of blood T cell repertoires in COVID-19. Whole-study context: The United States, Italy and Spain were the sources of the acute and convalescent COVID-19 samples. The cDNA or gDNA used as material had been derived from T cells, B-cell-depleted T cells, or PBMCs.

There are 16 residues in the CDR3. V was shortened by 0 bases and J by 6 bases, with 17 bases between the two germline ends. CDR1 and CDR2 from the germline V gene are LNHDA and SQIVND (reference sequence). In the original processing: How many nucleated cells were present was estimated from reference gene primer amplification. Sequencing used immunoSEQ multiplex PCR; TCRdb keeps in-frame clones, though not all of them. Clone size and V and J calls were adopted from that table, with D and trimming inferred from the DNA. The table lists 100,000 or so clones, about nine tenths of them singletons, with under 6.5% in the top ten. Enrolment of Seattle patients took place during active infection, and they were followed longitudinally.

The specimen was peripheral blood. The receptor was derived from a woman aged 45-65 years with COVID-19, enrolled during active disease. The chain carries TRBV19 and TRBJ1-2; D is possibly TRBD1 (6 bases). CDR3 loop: CASSIEPRGDWHGYTF. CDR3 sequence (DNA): TGTGCCAGTAGTATAGAACCCAGGGGAGACTGGCATGGCTACACCTTC.